The 2 T cell receptor beta chains below all came from one sample that was sequenced in a study of T cells in Graves' hyperthyroidism and ophthalmopathy. RNA transcripts were the template for amplifying TCR beta CDR3 regions. The TCR CDR3 was amplified in a first-round RT-PCR using the HTBI primer set. TCRdb called the multiplex PCR reads again in MiXCR, with one record for every CDR3 protein. This sample yields 370,000 or so distinct CDR3 sequences, of which approximately 25% are seen a single time; more than 60% belongs to the top ten. Material for sequencing was blood. Receptor source: a man aged 50 or older with Graves' hyperthyroidism.

This clonotype has a count of ten or more. The gene calls are TRBV6-1 and TRBJ1-1; 8 nucleotides agree with TRBD1. This CDR3 spans 16 amino acids. The junction had 11 bases not matched to a gene; V was cut back by 2 bases and J by 6 bases. Per the germline V gene, CDR1 is MNHNS and CDR2 is SASEGT. The chain's CDR3 is CASSESGTGRLAEAFF. The CDR3 region has the DNA TGTGCCAGCAGTGAATCCGGGACAGGCAGACTTGCTGAAGCTTTCTTT.

There are many counts of this clonotype. The chain employs TRBV11-3 and TRBJ2-5; maybe TRBD1 (5 bases). Germline loops: CDR1 SGHNT, CDR2 YENEEA. The CDR3 covers 16 residues. Trimming left V 1 base short and J 1 base short, with 13 bases between. This CDR3 reads CASSLGGRVVQETQYF. The DNA for the CDR3 is TGTGCCAGCAGCTTAGGGGGCAGAGTCGTCCAAGAGACCCAGTACTTC. The full variable domain, its missing parts supplied by reference TRBV11-3 and TRBJ2-5, is EAGVVQSPRYKIIEKKQPVAFWCNPISGHNTLYWYLQNLGQGPELLIRYENEEAVDDSQLPKDRFSAERLKGVDSTLKIQPAELGDSAVYLCASSLGGRVVQETQYFGPGTRLLVL.